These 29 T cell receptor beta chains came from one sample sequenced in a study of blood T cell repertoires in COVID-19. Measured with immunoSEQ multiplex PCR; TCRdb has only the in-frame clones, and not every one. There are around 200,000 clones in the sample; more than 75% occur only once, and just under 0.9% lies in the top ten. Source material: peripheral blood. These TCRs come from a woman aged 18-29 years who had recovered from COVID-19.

CDR3 protein: CASSGWTSGSRGTDTQYF. In DNA, the CDR3 is TGTGCCAGCAGCGGTTGGACTAGCGGGAGTCGGGGCACAGATACGCAGTATTTT. The J gene is TRBJ2-3, the V gene TRBV9, with 13 bases that match TRBD2. Germline CDR1 reads SGDLS; CDR2 reads YYNGEE. Trimming took 3 bases from V and 1 from J; bases not matched to a gene: 8. This CDR3 region has 18 residues.

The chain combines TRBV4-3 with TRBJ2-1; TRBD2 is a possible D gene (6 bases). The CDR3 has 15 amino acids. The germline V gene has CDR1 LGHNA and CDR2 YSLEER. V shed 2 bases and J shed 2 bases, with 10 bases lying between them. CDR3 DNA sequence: TGCGCCAGCAGCCAATGGGTAGCGGCCTACAATGAGCAGTTCTTC. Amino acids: CASSQWVAAYNEQFF.

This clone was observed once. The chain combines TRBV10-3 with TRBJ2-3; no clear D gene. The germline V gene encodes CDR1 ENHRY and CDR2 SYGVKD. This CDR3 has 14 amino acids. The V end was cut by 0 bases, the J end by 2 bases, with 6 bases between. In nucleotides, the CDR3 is TGTGCCATCAGTGAGTCTCCAGACACAGATACGCAGTATTTT. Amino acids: CAISESPDTDTQYF.

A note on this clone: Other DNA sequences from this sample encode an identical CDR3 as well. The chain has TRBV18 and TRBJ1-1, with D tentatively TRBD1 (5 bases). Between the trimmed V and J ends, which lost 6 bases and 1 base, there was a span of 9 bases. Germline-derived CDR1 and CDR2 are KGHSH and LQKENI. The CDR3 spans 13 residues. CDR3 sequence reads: CASSPQGNTEAFF. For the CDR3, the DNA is TGTGCCAGCTCGCCCCAGGGGAACACTGAAGCTTTCTTT.

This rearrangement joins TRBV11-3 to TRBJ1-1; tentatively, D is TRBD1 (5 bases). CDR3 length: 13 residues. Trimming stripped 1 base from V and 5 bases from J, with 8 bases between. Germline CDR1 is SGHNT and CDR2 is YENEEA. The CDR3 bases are TGTGCCAGCAGCTTAGTAGCAGGGACTGAAGCTTTCTTT. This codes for CASSLVAGTEAFF.

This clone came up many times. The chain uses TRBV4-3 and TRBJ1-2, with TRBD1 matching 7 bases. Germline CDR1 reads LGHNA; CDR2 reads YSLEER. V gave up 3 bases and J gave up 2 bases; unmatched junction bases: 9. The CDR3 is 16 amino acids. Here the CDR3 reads CASSQEGTAPNYGYTF. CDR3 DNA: TGCGCCAGCAGCCAGGAAGGGACAGCCCCAAACTATGGCTACACCTTC.

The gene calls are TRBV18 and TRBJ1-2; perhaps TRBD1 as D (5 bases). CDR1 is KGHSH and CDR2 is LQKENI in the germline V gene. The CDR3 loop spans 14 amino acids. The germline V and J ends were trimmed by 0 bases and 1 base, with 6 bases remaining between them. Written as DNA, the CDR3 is TGTGCCAGCTCACCACCGACAGTTAACTATGGCTACACCTTC. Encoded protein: CASSPPTVNYGYTF.

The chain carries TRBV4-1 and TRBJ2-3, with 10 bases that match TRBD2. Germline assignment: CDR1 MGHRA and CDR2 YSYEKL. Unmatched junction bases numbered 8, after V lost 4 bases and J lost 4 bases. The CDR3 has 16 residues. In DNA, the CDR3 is TGCGCCAGCAGCCCACCTAGCGGGAGACGGGCAGATACGCAGTATTTT. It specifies CASSPPSGRRADTQYF.

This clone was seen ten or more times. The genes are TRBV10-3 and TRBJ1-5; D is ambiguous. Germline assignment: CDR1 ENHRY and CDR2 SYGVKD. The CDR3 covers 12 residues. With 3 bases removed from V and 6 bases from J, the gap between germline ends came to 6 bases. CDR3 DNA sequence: TGTGCCATCAGTGACTTTCTTCAGCCCCAGCATTTT. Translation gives CAISDFLQPQHF.

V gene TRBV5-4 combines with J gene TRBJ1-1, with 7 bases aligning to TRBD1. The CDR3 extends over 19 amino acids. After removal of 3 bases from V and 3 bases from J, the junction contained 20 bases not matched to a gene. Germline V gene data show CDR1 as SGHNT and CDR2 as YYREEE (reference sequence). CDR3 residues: CASSWKRWGQRTRDTEAFF. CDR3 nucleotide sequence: TGTGCCAGCAGCTGGAAAAGATGGGGACAGCGGACAAGGGACACTGAAGCTTTCTTT.

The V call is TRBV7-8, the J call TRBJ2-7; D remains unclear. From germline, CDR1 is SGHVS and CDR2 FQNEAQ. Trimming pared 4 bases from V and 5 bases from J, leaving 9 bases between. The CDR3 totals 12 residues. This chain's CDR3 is CASSSVADEQYF. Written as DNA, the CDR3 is TGTGCCAGCAGCTCTGTGGCCGACGAGCAGTACTTC.

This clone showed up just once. The CDR3 DNA sequence: TGTGCCAGCAGGCTGGACCGGGGGGGACCCCTCCACTTT. Protein sequence: CASRLDRGGPLHF. V usage is TRBV5-6 and J usage is TRBJ1-6, with D perhaps TRBD1 (5 bases). CDR1 is SGHDT, CDR2 YYEEEE, per germline. The V end lost 5 bases, the J end lost 12 bases, and 15 bases lay between the germline ends. CDR3 length: 13 amino acids.

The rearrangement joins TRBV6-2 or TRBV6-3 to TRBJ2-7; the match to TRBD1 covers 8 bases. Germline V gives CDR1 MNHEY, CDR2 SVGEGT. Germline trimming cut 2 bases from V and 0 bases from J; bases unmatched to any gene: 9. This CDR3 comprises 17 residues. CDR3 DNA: TGTGCCAGCAGTTACAGAGGTCGGACAGGGTCCTCCTACGAGCAGTACTTC. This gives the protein CASSYRGRTGSSYEQYF.

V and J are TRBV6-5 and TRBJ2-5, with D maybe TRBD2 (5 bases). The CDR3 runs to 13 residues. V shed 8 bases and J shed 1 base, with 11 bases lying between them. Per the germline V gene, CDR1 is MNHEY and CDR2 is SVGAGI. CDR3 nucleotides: TGTGCCAGCCAGCGGCGGGCCCAAGAGACCCAGTACTTC. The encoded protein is CASQRRAQETQYF.

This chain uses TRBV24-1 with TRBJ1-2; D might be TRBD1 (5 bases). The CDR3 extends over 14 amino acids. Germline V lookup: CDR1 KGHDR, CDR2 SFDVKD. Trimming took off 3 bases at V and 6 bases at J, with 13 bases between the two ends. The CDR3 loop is CATSDTRAGDGYTF. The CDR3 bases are TGTGCCACCAGTGATACCCGGGCGGGGGATGGCTACACCTTC.

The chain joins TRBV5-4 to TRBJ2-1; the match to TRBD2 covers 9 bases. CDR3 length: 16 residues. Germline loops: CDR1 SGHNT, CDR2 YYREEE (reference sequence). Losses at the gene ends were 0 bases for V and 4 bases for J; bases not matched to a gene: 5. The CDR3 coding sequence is TGTGCCAGCAGCTTGGTGCGGGGGGGCTTTTACAATGAGCAGTTCTTC. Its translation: CASSLVRGGFYNEQFF.

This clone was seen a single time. DNA of the CDR3: TGTGCCCCATGGACCCACAGGGTGAGCACCGGGGAGCTGTTTTTT. Its translation: CAPWTHRVSTGELFF. This chain joins TRBV25-1 and TRBJ2-2, with D possibly being TRBD1 (6 bases). V was trimmed by 11 bases and J by 4 bases, leaving 20 bases between them. In germline, CDR1 is MGHDK, CDR2 SYGVNS. The CDR3 length is 15 residues.

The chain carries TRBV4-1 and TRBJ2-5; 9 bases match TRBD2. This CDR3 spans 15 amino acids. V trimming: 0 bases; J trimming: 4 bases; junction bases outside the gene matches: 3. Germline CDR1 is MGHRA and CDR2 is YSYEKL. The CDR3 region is CASSQESSGVETQYF. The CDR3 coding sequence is TGCGCCAGCAGCCAAGAATCTAGCGGGGTAGAGACCCAGTACTTC.

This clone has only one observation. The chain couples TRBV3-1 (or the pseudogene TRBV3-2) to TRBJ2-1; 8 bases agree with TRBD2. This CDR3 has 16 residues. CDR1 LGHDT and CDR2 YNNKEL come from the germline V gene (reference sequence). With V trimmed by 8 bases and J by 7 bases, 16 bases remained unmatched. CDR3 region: CASSPSGYSRGNEQFF. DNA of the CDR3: TGTGCCAGCTCGCCTAGCGGGTATTCACGGGGGAATGAGCAGTTCTTC.

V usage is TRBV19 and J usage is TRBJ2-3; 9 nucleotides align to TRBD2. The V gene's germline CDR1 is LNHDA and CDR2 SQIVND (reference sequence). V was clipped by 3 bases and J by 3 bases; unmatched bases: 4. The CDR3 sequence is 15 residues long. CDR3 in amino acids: CASSIFAGGTDTQYF. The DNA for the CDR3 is TGTGCCAGTAGTATTTTCGCGGGAGGGACAGATACGCAGTATTTT. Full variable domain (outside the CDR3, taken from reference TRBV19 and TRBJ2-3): DGGITQSPKYLFRKEGQNVTLSCEQNLNHDAMYWYRQDPGQGLRLIYYSQIVNDFQKGDIAEGYSVSREKKESFPLTVTSAQKNPTAFYLCASSIFAGGTDTQYFGPGTRLTVL.

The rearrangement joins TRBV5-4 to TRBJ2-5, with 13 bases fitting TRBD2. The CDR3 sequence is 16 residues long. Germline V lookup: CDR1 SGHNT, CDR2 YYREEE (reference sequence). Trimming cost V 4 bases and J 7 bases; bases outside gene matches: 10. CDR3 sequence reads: CASSGGLLAGGVTQYF. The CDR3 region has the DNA TGTGCCAGCAGCGGAGGTTTACTAGCGGGGGGGGTGACCCAGTACTTC.

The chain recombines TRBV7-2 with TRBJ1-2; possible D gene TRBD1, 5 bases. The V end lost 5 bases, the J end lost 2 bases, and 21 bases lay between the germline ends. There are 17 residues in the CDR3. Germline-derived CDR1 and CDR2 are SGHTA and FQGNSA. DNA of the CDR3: TGTGCCAGCAGCGCCCGGACGGGGGTTCTAGCCAACTATGGCTACACCTTC. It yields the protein CASSARTGVLANYGYTF.

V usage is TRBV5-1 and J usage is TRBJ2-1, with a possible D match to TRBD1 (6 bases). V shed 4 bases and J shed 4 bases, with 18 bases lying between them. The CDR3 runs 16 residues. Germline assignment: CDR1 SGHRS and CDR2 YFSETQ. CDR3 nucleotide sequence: TGCGCCAGCAGCAGGGATGGGGGCCTGAAATACAATGAGCAGTTCTTC. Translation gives CASSRDGGLKYNEQFF.

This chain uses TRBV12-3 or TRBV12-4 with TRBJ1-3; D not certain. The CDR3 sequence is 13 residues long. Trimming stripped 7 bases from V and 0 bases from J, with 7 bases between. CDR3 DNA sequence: TGTGCCAGCACTATATTCTCTGGAAACACCATATATTTT. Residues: CASTIFSGNTIYF.

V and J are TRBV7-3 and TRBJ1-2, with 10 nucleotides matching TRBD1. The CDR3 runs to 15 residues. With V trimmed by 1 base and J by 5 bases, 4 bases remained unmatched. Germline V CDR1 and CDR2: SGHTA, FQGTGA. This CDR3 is CASSLKGQGLYGYTF. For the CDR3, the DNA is TGTGCCAGCAGCTTAAAGGGACAGGGGCTGTATGGCTACACCTTC. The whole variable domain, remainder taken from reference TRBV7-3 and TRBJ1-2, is GAGVSQTPSNKVTEKGKYVELRCDPISGHTALYWYRQSLGQGPEFLIYFQGTGAADDSGLPNDRFFAVRPEGSVSTLKIQRTERGDSAVYLCASSLKGQGLYGYTFGSGTRLTVV.

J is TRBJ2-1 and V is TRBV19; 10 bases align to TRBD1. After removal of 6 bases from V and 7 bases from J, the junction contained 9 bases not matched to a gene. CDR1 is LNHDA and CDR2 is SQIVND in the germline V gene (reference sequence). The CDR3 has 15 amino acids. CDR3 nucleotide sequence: TGTGCCAGTAGCTTAACCGGGACAGGGGCGAATGAGCAGTTCTTC. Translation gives CASSLTGTGANEQFF.

CDR3 protein: CASSLGQTYEQYF. The CDR3 nucleotides are TGCGCCAGCAGCCTCGGACAGACCTACGAGCAGTACTTC. The rearrangement joins TRBV4-1 to TRBJ2-7; possible D gene TRBD1, 6 bases. Deletions cut 4 bases from V and 2 bases from J, with 9 bases between. The V gene's germline CDR1 is MGHRA and CDR2 YSYEKL. The CDR3 runs to 13 residues.

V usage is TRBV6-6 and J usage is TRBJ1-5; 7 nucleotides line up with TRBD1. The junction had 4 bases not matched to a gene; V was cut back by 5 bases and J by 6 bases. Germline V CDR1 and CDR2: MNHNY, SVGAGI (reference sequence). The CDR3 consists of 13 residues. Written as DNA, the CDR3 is TGTGCCAGCAGTACAGGGGATCGTCAGCCCCAGCATTTT. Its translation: CASSTGDRQPQHF.

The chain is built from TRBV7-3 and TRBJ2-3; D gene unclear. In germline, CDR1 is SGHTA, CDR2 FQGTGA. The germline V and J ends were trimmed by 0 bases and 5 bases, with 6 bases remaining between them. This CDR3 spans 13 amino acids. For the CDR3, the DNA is TGTGCCAGCAGCTTAACGCGGCTAGATACGCAGTATTTT. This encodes CASSLTRLDTQYF.